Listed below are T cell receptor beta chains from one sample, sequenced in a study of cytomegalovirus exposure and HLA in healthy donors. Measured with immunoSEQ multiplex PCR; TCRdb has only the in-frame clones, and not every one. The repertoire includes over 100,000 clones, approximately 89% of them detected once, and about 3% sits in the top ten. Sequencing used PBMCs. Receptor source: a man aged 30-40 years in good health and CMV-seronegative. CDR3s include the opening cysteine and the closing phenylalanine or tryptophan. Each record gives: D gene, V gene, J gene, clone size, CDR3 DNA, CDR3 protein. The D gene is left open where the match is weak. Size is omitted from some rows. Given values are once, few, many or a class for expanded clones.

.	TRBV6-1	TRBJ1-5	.	TGTGCCAGCAGGGTACAGGGAAGACGTAATCAGCCCCAGCATTTT	CASRVQGRRNQPQHF
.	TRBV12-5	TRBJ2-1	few	TGTGCTAGTGGTTTGGGACACCCCTACAATGAGCAGTTCTTC	CASGLGHPYNEQFF
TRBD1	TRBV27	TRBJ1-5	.	TGTGCCAGCAGTTTATTCCCCACAGGGGGCAATCAGCCCCAGCATTTT	CASSLFPTGGNQPQHF
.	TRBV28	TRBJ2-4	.	TGTGCCAGCAGTTGGACAGACTGGTTGGGAGCCAAAAACATTCAGTACTTC	CASSWTDWLGAKNIQYF
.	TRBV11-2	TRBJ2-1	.	TGTGCCAGCAGCTTAGATCGAGGGCGGGGGCCGGACAATGAGCAGTTCTTC	CASSLDRGRGPDNEQFF
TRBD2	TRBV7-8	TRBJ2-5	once	TGTGCCAGCAGCTTAGTAGGGACTAGCGGGGGGATCAACCAAGAGACCCAGTACTTC	CASSLVGTSGGINQETQYF
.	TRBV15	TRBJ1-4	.	TGTGCCACCAGCAGAGAACGGGGATACAATGAAAAACTGTTTTTT	CATSRERGYNEKLFF
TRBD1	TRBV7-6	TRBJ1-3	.	TGTGCCAGCAGCTTATTGATGGGACAGGGGTGGAACACCATATATTTT	CASSLLMGQGWNTIYF
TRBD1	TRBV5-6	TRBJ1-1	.	TGTGCCAGCAGCCCCGGACAGGGATTGAACACTGAAGCTTTCTTT	CASSPGQGLNTEAFF
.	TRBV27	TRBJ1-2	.	TGTGCCAGCAGTTATAGCTATGGCTACACCTTC	CASSYSYGYTF
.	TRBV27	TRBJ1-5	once	TGTGCCAGCAGTCTAAGCCTTCCGGGAGGTAGCAATCAGCCCCAGCATTTT	CASSLSLPGGSNQPQHF
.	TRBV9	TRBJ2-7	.	TGTGCCAGCAGCGTAGGAGAAATCTACGAGCAGTACTTC	CASSVGEIYEQYF
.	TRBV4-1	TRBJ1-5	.	TGCGCCAGCAGCCAACAGGGGTTGGGCAATCAGCCCCAGCATTTT	CASSQQGLGNQPQHF
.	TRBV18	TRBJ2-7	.	TGTGCCAGCTCACCGGCGGGGCCGAGTGAGCAGTACTTC	CASSPAGPSEQYF
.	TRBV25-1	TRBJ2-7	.	TGTGCCAGCACCCCCACGGGGAGCTCCTACGAGCAGTACTTC	CASTPTGSSYEQYF
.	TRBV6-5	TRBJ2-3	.	TGTGCCAGCAGTAAACCCTCGGGGTCAGATACGCAGTATTTT	CASSKPSGSDTQYF
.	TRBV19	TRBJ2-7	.	TGTGCCAGTAGTATATCCTCGTCCCTATACGAGCAGTACTTC	CASSISSSLYEQYF
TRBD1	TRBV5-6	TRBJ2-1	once	TGTGCCAGCGCCTCAGAGGGGGCAGCCCACGTGGAGCAGTTCTTC	CASASEGAAHVEQFF
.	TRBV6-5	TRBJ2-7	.	TGTGCCAGCAGCCTCACATCTGGTTCACCCTACGAGCAGTACTTC	CASSLTSGSPYEQYF
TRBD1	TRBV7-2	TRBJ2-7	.	TGTGCCAGCAGGGAGGACAGGGTAAACGAGCAGTACTTC	CASREDRVNEQYF
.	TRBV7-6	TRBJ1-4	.	TGTGCCAGCAGCTTACCGAGGGCCGAGGGGGGGCTGTTTTTT	CASSLPRAEGGLFF
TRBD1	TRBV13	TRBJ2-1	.	TGTGCCAGCAGCTCCTACCCCGGGACAGGGTCCTACAATGAGCAGTTCTTC	CASSSYPGTGSYNEQFF
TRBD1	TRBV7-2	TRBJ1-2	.	TGTGCCAGCAGCTTAATAGAGTGGACAGGGCACGGCTACACCTTC	CASSLIEWTGHGYTF
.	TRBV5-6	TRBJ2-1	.	TGTGCCAGCAGCGACTACCTATCAAGCTCCTACAATGAGCAGTTCTTC	CASSDYLSSSYNEQFF
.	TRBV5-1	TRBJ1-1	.	TGCGCCAGCAGCCTGGGACAAATGAACACTGAAGCTTTCTTT	CASSLGQMNTEAFF
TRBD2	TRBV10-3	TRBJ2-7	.	TGTGCCATCAGTGAGTTTGAGCGGGGGGTGAAGGAGCAGTACTTC	CAISEFERGVKEQYF
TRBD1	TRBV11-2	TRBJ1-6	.	TGTGCCAGCAGCTTTGGGACAGGGGGTAATTCACCCCTCCACTTT	CASSFGTGGNSPLHF
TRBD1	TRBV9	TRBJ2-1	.	TGTGCCAGCACCAAAGGACAGGGCAATAGCTACAATGAGCAGTTCTTC	CASTKGQGNSYNEQFF
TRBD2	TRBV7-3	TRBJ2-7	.	TGTGCCAGCAGTCCCATAGCGGGGCTCGAGCAGTACTTC	CASSPIAGLEQYF
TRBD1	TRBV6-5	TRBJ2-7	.	TGTGCCAGCAAAGACAGGGGTAACGAGCAGTACTTC	CASKDRGNEQYF
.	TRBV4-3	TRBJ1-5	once	TGCGCCAGCAGCCAAGAAGGGGGTGATCAGCCCCAGCATTTT	CASSQEGGDQPQHF
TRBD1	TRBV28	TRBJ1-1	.	TGTGCCAGCAGCTTAGCCGACAGGGGGACCCTGGAAGCTTTCTTT	CASSLADRGTLEAFF
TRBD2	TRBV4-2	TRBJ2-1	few	TGTGCCAGCAGCCAAGTTAGGGCTAGCGGGGGCCTGAGCTCCTACAATGAGCAGTTCTTC	CASSQVRASGGLSSYNEQFF
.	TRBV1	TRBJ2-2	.	TGCACCAGCAGCCAAGATGACCAGGCCCGGACACCCAATTACTCAGCGGGCGTCACCGGGGAGCTGTTTTTT	CTSSQDDQARTPNYSAGVTGELFF
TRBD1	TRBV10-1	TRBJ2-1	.	TGCGCCAGCAGTGAGACCACAGGGGGCCTTTCATATGAGCAGTTCTTC	CASSETTGGLSYEQFF
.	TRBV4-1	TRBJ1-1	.	TGCGCCAGCAGCCGCGGAGACTTTTATGTTTACACTGAAGCTTTCTTT	CASSRGDFYVYTEAFF
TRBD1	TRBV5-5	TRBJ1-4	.	TGTGCCAGCAGCGAGCATGGGACAGCAAAACTGTTTTTT	CASSEHGTAKLFF
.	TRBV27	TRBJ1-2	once	TGTGCCAGCAGTCAGATGACAGGTTCGGAGTATGGCTACACCTTC	CASSQMTGSEYGYTF
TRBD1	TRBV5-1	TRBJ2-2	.	TGCGCCAGCAGCTTAGACAGGGGACCGAACACCGGGGAGCTGTTTTTT	CASSLDRGPNTGELFF
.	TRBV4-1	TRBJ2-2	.	TGCGCCAGCAGCCAAGTTGACAGCGCGAACACCGGGGAGCTGTTTTTT	CASSQVDSANTGELFF
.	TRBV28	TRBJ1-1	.	TGTGCCAGCAGTTTACCCACCCCCGGGACTGAAGCTTTCTTT	CASSLPTPGTEAFF
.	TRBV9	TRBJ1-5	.	TGTGCCAGCGGGTCTGGAGATCAGCCCCAGCATTTT	CASGSGDQPQHF
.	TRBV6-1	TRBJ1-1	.	TGTGCCAGCAGTGAAGAGGGGCCTCTCAGAATGAACACTGAAGCTTTCTTT	CASSEEGPLRMNTEAFF
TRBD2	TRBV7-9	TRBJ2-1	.	TGTGCCAGCAGCCCGGGGGGCAATGAGCAGTTCTTC	CASSPGGNEQFF
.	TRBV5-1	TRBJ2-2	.	TGCGCCAGCAGCGGGAGTACAGGGCTGAACACCGGGGAGCTGTTTTTT	CASSGSTGLNTGELFF
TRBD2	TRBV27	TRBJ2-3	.	TGTGCCAGCAGTTTTTTGACGGGACTAGCCGGCACAGATACGCAGTATTTT	CASSFLTGLAGTDTQYF
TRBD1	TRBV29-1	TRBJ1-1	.	TGCAGCGCACAGCAGGGGGCTGTGACTGAAGCTTTCTTT	CSAQQGAVTEAFF
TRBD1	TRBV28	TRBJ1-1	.	TGTGCCAGCAGCCACAGGGGTATCAAGGCTGAAGCTTTCTTT	CASSHRGIKAEAFF
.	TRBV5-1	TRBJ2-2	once	TGCGCCAGCAGCTTGGAATCGGCCGGGGAGCTGTTTTTT	CASSLESAGELFF
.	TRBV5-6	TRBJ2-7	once	TGTGCCAGCAGCTTGGACAGGTACGAGCAGTACTTC	CASSLDRYEQYF
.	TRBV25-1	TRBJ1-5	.	TGTGCCAGCAGTGCCTCGGTGAGCAATCAGCCCCAGCATTTT	CASSASVSNQPQHF
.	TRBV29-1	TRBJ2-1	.	TGCAGCGTTCCGGTATACAATGAGCAGTTCTTC	CSVPVYNEQFF
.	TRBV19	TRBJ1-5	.	TGTGCCAGTAGTATAGGCAGGTCTGGGCCAAGCAATCAGCCCCAGCATTTT	CASSIGRSGPSNQPQHF
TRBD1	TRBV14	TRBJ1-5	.	TGTGCCAGCAGCCAAGAGAGGGGGCAAGCGGAGCAACCCCAGCATTTT	CASSQERGQAEQPQHF